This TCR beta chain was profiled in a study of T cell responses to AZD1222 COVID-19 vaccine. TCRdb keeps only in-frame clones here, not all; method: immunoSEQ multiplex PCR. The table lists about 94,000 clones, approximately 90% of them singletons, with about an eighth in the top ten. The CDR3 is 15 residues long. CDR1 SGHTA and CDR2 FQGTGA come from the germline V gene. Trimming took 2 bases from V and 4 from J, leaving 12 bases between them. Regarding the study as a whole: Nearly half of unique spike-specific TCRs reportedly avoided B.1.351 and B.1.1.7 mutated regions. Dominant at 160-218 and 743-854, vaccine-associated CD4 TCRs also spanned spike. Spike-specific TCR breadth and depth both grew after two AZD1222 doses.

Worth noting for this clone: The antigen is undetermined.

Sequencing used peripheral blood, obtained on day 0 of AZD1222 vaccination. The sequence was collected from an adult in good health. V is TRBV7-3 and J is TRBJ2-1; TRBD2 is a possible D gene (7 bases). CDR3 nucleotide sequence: TGTGCCAGCAGCTTAGCGGGGGCCCTGTACAATGAGCAGTTCTTC. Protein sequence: CASSLAGALYNEQFF.